This TCR beta chain was sequenced during a study of blood T cell repertoires in COVID-19. Background on the study: The United States, Italy and Spain were the sources of the acute and convalescent COVID-19 samples.

V lost 2 bases and J 6 bases, leaving 16 bases between the germline ends. The germline V gene has CDR1 SQVTM and CDR2 ANQGSEA. The CDR3 spans 15 residues. Original processing methods: From reference gene primer amplification, estimates of nucleated cell counts were derived. TCRdb keeps only in-frame clones here, not all; method: immunoSEQ multiplex PCR. The V and J calls and clone size are taken from that table; D and trimming were inferred from the DNA. Here the sample spans 300,000 to 400,000 clones, 80% to 90% being singletons. Sequencing was performed on PBMCs or T cells enriched from blood (not recorded which). This chain links TRBV29-1 with TRBJ2-2; D uncertain. The TCR originated in a man aged 18 to 29 who had recovered from COVID-19. The CDR3 coding sequence is TGCAGCGTTGAATTTGCGGAGAGGCTTCCCGGGGAGCTGTTTTTT. This sequence encodes CSVEFAERLPGELFF.